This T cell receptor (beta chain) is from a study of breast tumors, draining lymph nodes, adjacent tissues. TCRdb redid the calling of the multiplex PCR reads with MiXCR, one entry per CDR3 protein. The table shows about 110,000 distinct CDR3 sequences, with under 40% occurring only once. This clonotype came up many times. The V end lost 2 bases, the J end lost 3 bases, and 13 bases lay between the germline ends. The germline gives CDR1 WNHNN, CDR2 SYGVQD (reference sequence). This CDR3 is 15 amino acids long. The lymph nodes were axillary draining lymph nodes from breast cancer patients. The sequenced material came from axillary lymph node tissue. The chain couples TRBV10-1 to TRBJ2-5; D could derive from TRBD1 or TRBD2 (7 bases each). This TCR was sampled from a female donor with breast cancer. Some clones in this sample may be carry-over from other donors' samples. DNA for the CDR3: TGCGCCAGCAGTGAGCAGGGGGGGATTGAAGAGACCCAGTACTTC. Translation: CASSEQGGIEETQYF.